This T cell receptor beta chain is drawn from a study of T-cell reconstitution after alpha-beta-depleted transplantation in children. In germline, CDR1 is ENHRY, CDR2 SYGVKD. J gave up 4 bases and V 6 bases, and 6 bases lay outside the gene matches. The CDR3 consists of 13 residues. This clonotype was seen a handful of times. The antigen is undetermined. Unique molecular identifiers were built into the TCRbeta library. TCRdb re-analysed the PCR reads in MiXCR, keeping a single row per CDR3 protein. Of fewer than 750,000 distinct CDR3 sequences in the sample, roughly 27% were seen once. Study-level results: Hyperexpanded clones declined; after one year, newly produced T cells mostly supplied diversity. After transplant, at about two months, alpha-beta T cells were reportedly derived from several hundred expanded graft clones.

The starting material was PBMCs, obtained before TCRalphabeta/CD19-depleted stem cell transplant. This TCR came from a boy under three years old with Wiskott-Aldrich syndrome, due to receive a stem cell transplant. This chain uses TRBV10-3 with TRBJ2-7, with TRBD1 matching over 7 bases. In nucleotides, the CDR3 is TGTGCCATCAGCTTGACAGGGAGTTACGAGCAGTACTTC. Amino acids: CAISLTGSYEQYF.